This T cell receptor beta chain was recorded in a study of T cell responses to AZD1222 COVID-19 vaccine. Germline CDR1 MNHEY, CDR2 SMNVEV (reference sequence). CDR3 size: 13 residues. Trimming removed 4 bases at V and 6 bases at J, with 12 bases between. Clones were sequenced by immunoSEQ multiplex PCR, and TCRdb holds only the in-frame ones, with some missing. Of about 140,000 clones detected, about 92% appear once; the ten largest clones hold 0.85% to 0.95%. The input for sequencing was peripheral blood, taken on day 0 of MenACWY control vaccination. The sequence was collected from an adult in good health. The J gene is TRBJ1-2, the V gene TRBV27; D may be TRBD1 (5 bases). The CDR3 spells CASSSVQGHGYTF. As DNA, the CDR3 is TGTGCCAGCAGTTCCGTCCAGGGTCATGGCTACACCTTC.